This T cell receptor (beta chain) was found in a study of breast tumors, draining lymph nodes, adjacent tissues. This clonotype was picked up many times. What it recognizes is unknown. MiXCR, applied by TCRdb to the multiplex PCR reads, yields one record per CDR3 protein. The repertoire holds some 130,000 distinct CDR3 sequences, with about 20% as singletons. The study's findings and limits: Tumor TCR diversity was below lymph nodes but above nontumor tissue.

V trimming: 3 bases; J trimming: 9 bases; junction bases outside the gene matches: 8. Germline loops: CDR1 SGDLS, CDR2 YYNGEE. The CDR3 consists of 16 residues. Samples came from axillary lymph nodes draining the breast cancer. Sequencing used axillary lymph node tissue. V is TRBV9 and J is TRBJ2-1; TRBD2 matches at 14 bases. This TCR derives from a female donor with breast cancer. Some clones in this sample may be carry-over from other donors' samples. The CDR3, as DNA: TGTGCCAGCAGCGCCTGGACTAGCGGGAGGAGCGGTGAGCAGTTCTTC. Its translation is CASSAWTSGRSGEQFF. The variable domain in full, completed from reference TRBV9 and TRBJ2-1, reads DSGVTQTPKHLITATGQRVTLRCSPRSGDLSVYWYQQSLDQGLQFLIQYYNGEERAKGNILERFSAQQFPDLHSELNLSSLELGDSALYFCASSAWTSGRSGEQFFGPGTRLTVL.